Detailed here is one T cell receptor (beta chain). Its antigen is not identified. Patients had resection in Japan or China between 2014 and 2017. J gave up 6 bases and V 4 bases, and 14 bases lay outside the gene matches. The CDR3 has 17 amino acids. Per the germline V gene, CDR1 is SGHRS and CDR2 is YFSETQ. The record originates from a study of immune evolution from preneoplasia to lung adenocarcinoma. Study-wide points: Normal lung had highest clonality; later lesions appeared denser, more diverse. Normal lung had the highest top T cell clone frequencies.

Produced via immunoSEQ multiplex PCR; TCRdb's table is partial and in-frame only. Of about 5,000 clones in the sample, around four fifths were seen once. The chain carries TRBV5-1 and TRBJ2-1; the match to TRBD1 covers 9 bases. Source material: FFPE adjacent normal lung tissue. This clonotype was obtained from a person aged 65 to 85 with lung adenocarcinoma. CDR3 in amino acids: CASSEGTGSGFPNEQFF. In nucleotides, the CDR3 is TGCGCCAGCAGCGAGGGGACAGGGAGCGGTTTTCCCAATGAGCAGTTCTTC.